The 29 T cell receptor beta chains below all came from one sample that was sequenced in a study of cytomegalovirus exposure and HLA in healthy donors. The method was immunoSEQ multiplex PCR; TCRdb's version includes in-frame clones alone and lacks a portion of them. The table has under 300,000 clones, roughly 85% seen once; the top ten hold 0.9% to 1.1%. The sequenced material came from PBMCs. The source of these receptors is a woman aged 18 to 35 in good health and CMV-seronegative.

DNA for the CDR3: TGTGCCAGCAGTTTACCCGGGGTCTCCACTGAAGCTTTCTTT. Translation: CASSLPGVSTEAFF. The rearrangement uses TRBV27 and TRBJ1-1; no reliable D call. CDR1 and CDR2 (germline): MNHEY, SMNVEV (reference sequence). The CDR3 totals 14 residues. V lost 2 bases to trimming and J lost 4 bases, with 11 bases between them.

V gene TRBV20-1 combines with J gene TRBJ1-2, with TRBD1 matching over 8 bases. The CDR3 covers 10 residues. Germline V gene lookup returns CDR1 DFQATT and CDR2 SNEGSKA (reference sequence). Here the CDR3 DNA reads TGCAGATGGACAGGGCATGGCTACACCTTC. Residues: CRWTGHGYTF.

This clone was seen only once. The chain joins TRBV6-5 to TRBJ2-1, with 11 nucleotides matching TRBD1. The CDR3 sequence is 15 residues long. From germline, CDR1 is MNHEY and CDR2 SVGAGI. With V trimmed by 2 bases and J by 6 bases, 3 bases remained unmatched. CDR3 bases: TGTGCCAGCAGTTACAGGACAGGGGGCTTCAATGAGCAGTTCTTC. It is translated as CASSYRTGGFNEQFF.

The chain employs TRBV5-1 and TRBJ2-1; 9 nucleotides agree with TRBD2. This CDR3 is 16 amino acids long. From germline, CDR1 is SGHRS and CDR2 YFSETQ. After removal of 0 bases from V and 4 bases from J, the junction contained 5 bases not matched to a gene. This CDR3 is CASSLGVAGAYNEQFF. The DNA of the CDR3 is TGCGCCAGCAGCTTGGGTGTAGCGGGGGCTTACAATGAGCAGTTCTTC.

This clone was counted between two and nine times. The chain links TRBV16 to TRBJ1-2; D uncertain. Looked up from germline, CDR1 is KGHSY and CDR2 is FQNENV. The CDR3 totals 13 residues. With 0 bases removed from V and 7 bases from J, the gap between germline ends came to 9 bases. CDR3 sequence: CASSQSGRSGYTF. The CDR3 nucleotides are TGTGCCAGCAGCCAATCAGGGAGGAGTGGCTACACCTTC.

The CDR3 spells CAWDNTGQFEKLFF. In DNA form, the CDR3 reads TGTGCCTGGGATAATACAGGGCAGTTTGAAAAACTGTTTTTT. The chain employs TRBV30 and TRBJ1-4, with a tentative D call TRBD1 (6 bases). CDR1 GTSNPN and CDR2 SVGIG come from the germline V gene (reference sequence). The CDR3 extends over 14 amino acids. V was clipped by 5 bases and J by 7 bases, with 17 bases between them.

The chain couples TRBV12-5 to TRBJ2-7; TRBD1 agrees at 7 bases. Germline lookup yields CDR1 LGHNT and CDR2 FRNRAP. Trimming removed 3 bases from V and 0 bases from J; junction bases left unmatched: 5. CDR3 size: 15 residues. Written as DNA, the CDR3 is TGTGCTAGTGGTTTTAGGGGGCCGAGCTCCTACGAGCAGTACTTC. This sequence encodes CASGFRGPSSYEQYF.

This clone has just one count. The gene calls are TRBV4-1 and TRBJ1-2, with 7 positions matching TRBD1. This CDR3 region has 20 residues. Germline assignment: CDR1 MGHRA and CDR2 YSYEKL. V lost 1 base and J lost 4; bases outside the gene matches: 21. Here the CDR3 DNA reads TGCGCCAGCAGCCAAGGGACAGGTATAAGGGACTTACGCCGAGGCTATGGCTACACCTTC. Protein sequence: CASSQGTGIRDLRRGYGYTF.

The chain couples TRBV29-1 to TRBJ1-1; 8 bases agree with TRBD1. V lost 5 bases to trimming and J lost 1 base; unmatched junction nucleotides: 3. The CDR3 runs to 13 residues. Germline lookup yields CDR1 SQVTM and CDR2 ANQGSEA. The CDR3 spells CSVLGQGNTEAFF. CDR3 DNA: TGCAGCGTTCTTGGACAGGGGAACACTGAAGCTTTCTTT.

The CDR3 DNA reads TGTGCCAGTAGCCCCATAGCGGGGCCCGGGAATGAGCAGTTCTTC. As protein: CASSPIAGPGNEQFF. This chain uses TRBV19 with TRBJ2-1, with 8 bases that match TRBD2. Germline CDR1 LNHDA, CDR2 SQIVND (reference sequence). The CDR3 sequence is 15 residues long. J lost 7 bases, V lost 6 bases, and 11 bases had no gene match.

For this clone: Other nucleotide sequences in the sample specify the same CDR3. The genes are TRBV30 and TRBJ1-1; the match to TRBD1 covers 10 bases. With 0 bases clipped from V and 3 bases from J, the junction kept 1 base outside the gene matches. The CDR3 is 14 residues long. CDR1 GTSNPN and CDR2 SVGIG come from the germline V gene (reference sequence). The CDR3: CAWSVGTGDTEAFF. The CDR3 region has the DNA TGTGCCTGGAGTGTCGGGACAGGGGACACTGAAGCTTTCTTT. The full variable domain, its missing parts supplied by reference TRBV30 and TRBJ1-1, is SQTIHQWPATLVQPVGSPLSLECTVEGTSNPNLYWYRQAAGRGLQLLFYSVGIGQISSEVPQNLSASRPQDRQFILSSKKLLLSDSGFYLCAWSVGTGDTEAFFGQGTRLTVV.

The chain couples TRBV27 to TRBJ2-7; 7 bases agree with TRBD2. CDR1 and CDR2 from the germline V gene are MNHEY and SMNVEV (reference sequence). V dropped 2 bases and J dropped 6; count of bases not matched to a gene: 7. The length of the CDR3 is 14 residues. CDR3 nucleotides: TGTGCCAGCAGTTTACGGGTGGGGGGGGGCGAGCAGTACTTC. It encodes CASSLRVGGGEQYF.

Only a few counts were recorded for this clone. V gene TRBV10-3 combines with J gene TRBJ1-2; D perhaps matches TRBD1 (5 bases). V lost 4 bases and J lost 5, with 14 bases in between. The V gene's germline CDR1 is ENHRY and CDR2 SYGVKD. This CDR3 is 14 amino acids long. The CDR3 is CAISVGPGGYGYTF. CDR3 sequence (DNA): TGTGCCATCAGTGTAGGTCCGGGGGGGTATGGCTACACCTTC.

The chain carries TRBV11-2 and TRBJ2-7; 10 bases are a match to TRBD2. CDR3 length equals 15 residues. V lost 2 bases to trimming and J lost 2 bases; unmatched junction nucleotides: 3. The germline CDR1 and CDR2 sequences are SGHAT and FQNNGV. The CDR3 coding sequence is TGTGCCAGCAGCTTATTGGGGACTAGCGCCTACGAGCAGTACTTC. Amino acids: CASSLLGTSAYEQYF.

V gene TRBV9 combines with J gene TRBJ1-6, with D perhaps TRBD1 (5 bases). V was trimmed by 4 bases and J by 6 bases, leaving 14 bases between them. The CDR3 runs to 15 residues. CDR1 SGDLS and CDR2 YYNGEE come from the germline V gene. The CDR3 sequence: CASSSRVQGNSPLHF. In nucleotides, the CDR3 is TGTGCCAGCAGCTCCCGAGTCCAGGGTAATTCACCCCTCCACTTT.

This chain connects TRBV7-9 to TRBJ1-5, with 7 bases lining up with TRBD1. Germline loops: CDR1 SEHNR, CDR2 FQNEAQ (reference sequence). The trim removed 3 bases at V and 4 bases at J, leaving 3 bases unmatched. CDR3 length equals 14 residues. The CDR3: CASSFGTANQPQHF. In DNA form, the CDR3 reads TGTGCCAGCAGCTTCGGGACAGCTAATCAGCCCCAGCATTTT.

V and J are TRBV11-2 and TRBJ1-1; TRBD1 aligns across 7 bases. Germline V gene lookup returns CDR1 SGHAT and CDR2 FQNNGV. CDR3 size: 13 residues. V lost 6 bases, J lost 5 bases, and 6 bases stayed unmatched. The CDR3 sequence: CASSSPGGTEAFF. The DNA of the CDR3 is TGTGCCAGCAGTTCGCCAGGGGGGACTGAAGCTTTCTTT. Using reference TRBV11-2 and TRBJ1-1 for the parts outside the CDR3, the full variable domain is EAGVAQSPRYKIIEKRQSVAFWCNPISGHATLYWYQQILGQGPKLLIQFQNNGVVDDSQLPKDRFSAERLKGVDSTLKIQPAKLEDSAVYLCASSSPGGTEAFFGQGTRLTVV.

This clone has more than one count but fewer than ten. The chain recombines TRBV4-3 with TRBJ2-2; no clear D gene. This CDR3 has 15 amino acids. CDR1 and CDR2 from the germline V gene are LGHNA and YSLEER. Trimming pared 0 bases from V and 7 bases from J, leaving 12 bases between. CDR3 region: CASSQELDFGGELFF. CDR3 sequence (DNA): TGCGCCAGCAGCCAAGAGTTAGATTTCGGCGGGGAGCTGTTTTTT.

The chain carries TRBV2 and TRBJ2-7; a possible D gene is TRBD2 (5 bases). Per germline, CDR1 SNHLY and CDR2 FYNNEI. The V gene lost 7 bases and the J gene lost 1 base, with 8 bases spanning the gap. The CDR3 runs to 12 residues. The CDR3 loop is CASTPGSYEQYF. The CDR3 DNA reads TGTGCCAGCACCCCGGGGTCCTACGAGCAGTACTTC.

CDR3 sequence reads: CASSDGGTGEKLFF. The CDR3 coding sequence is TGTGCCAGCAGTGACGGAGGTACCGGTGAAAAACTGTTTTTT. The chain employs TRBV6-1 and TRBJ1-4, with D hard to call. Trimming left V 3 bases short and J 7 bases short, with 12 bases between. The CDR3 runs 14 residues. Per germline, CDR1 MNHNS and CDR2 SASEGT.

Comments on this clone: Other DNA sequences in this sample translate to the same CDR3. The chain links TRBV4-1 to TRBJ2-1; 10 bases fit TRBD2. V lost 2 bases, J lost 2 bases, and 0 bases stayed unmatched. The germline gives CDR1 MGHRA, CDR2 YSYEKL. The CDR3 runs 15 residues. The CDR3 spells CASSQLAGAYNEQFF. The CDR3 nucleotides read TGCGCCAGCAGCCAACTAGCGGGGGCCTACAATGAGCAGTTCTTC.

The chain uses TRBV9 and TRBJ1-1, with 7 bases identical to TRBD1. With 4 bases clipped from V and 8 bases from J, the junction kept 14 bases outside the gene matches. The CDR3 is 15 amino acids. CDR1 SGDLS and CDR2 YYNGEE come from the germline V gene. CDR3 protein: CASSPEGQSGQEAFF. Here the CDR3 DNA reads TGTGCCAGCAGCCCCGAGGGACAGTCGGGCCAAGAAGCTTTCTTT.

This CDR3 is CASSSAGQFKNFGNQPQHF. The CDR3 DNA reads TGTGCCAGCAGCTCGGCGGGACAGTTTAAGAACTTCGGCAATCAGCCCCAGCATTTT. V is TRBV5-8 and J is TRBJ1-5; 7 nucleotides line up with TRBD1. CDR1 and CDR2 (germline): SGHTS, YDEGEE. The junction had 17 bases not matched to a gene; V was cut back by 3 bases and J by 2 bases. CDR3 length: 19 amino acids.

V and J are TRBV5-4 and TRBJ1-2; 7 nucleotides line up with TRBD1. V shed 9 bases, J shed 2 bases, and the junction held 7 bases outside the gene matches. Germline V gene sequence: CDR1 SGHNT, CDR2 YYREEE (reference sequence). The CDR3 is 13 residues long. The CDR3 protein is CATRGTENYGYTF. The CDR3 region has the DNA TGTGCCACCCGGGGGACAGAAAACTATGGCTACACCTTC.

The chain uses TRBV7-2 and TRBJ1-1; 8 bases are a match to TRBD1. CDR1 and CDR2 (germline): SGHTA, FQGNSA. The ends lost 1 base at V and 6 bases at J; junction bases unmatched: 7. This CDR3 has 15 residues. The chain's CDR3 is CASSLGGTGRAEAFF. The CDR3 DNA reads as TGTGCCAGCAGCTTAGGAGGGACAGGTCGTGCTGAAGCTTTCTTT.

This clone was found a few times. The rearrangement uses TRBV7-9 and TRBJ1-2; D perhaps matches TRBD1 (5 bases). V gave up 1 base and J gave up 1 base, with 16 bases separating them. Per the germline V gene, CDR1 is SEHNR and CDR2 is FQNEAQ (reference sequence). CDR3 size: 17 residues. The CDR3 DNA reads TGTGCCAGCAGCTTAGTTCTCAGGACAAGCCATAACTATGGCTACACCTTC. Its protein is CASSLVLRTSHNYGYTF.

This clone was seen a single time. The chain is built from TRBV28 and TRBJ2-7; D uncertain. Germline CDR1 is MDHEN and CDR2 is SYDVKM. Trimming left V 1 base short and J 1 base short, with 5 bases between. The CDR3 contains 13 residues. CDR3 sequence (DNA): TGTGCCAGCAGTTTATCAGAATCCTACGAGCAGTACTTC. This codes for CASSLSESYEQYF.

This chain's CDR3 is CASSVWLNNYGYTF. The CDR3 nucleotides read TGTGCCAGCAGTGTCTGGCTGAACAACTATGGCTACACCTTC. The chain uses TRBV6-1 and TRBJ1-2; D is unresolved. The CDR3 sequence is 14 residues long. Germline V gives CDR1 MNHNS, CDR2 SASEGT. V lost 4 bases and J 2 bases, leaving 11 bases between the germline ends.

Here the CDR3 reads CSVSERGVPQETQYF. The CDR3 DNA reads TGCAGCGTTTCGGAGCGGGGGGTTCCGCAGGAGACCCAGTACTTC. The chain carries TRBV29-1 and TRBJ2-5; 9 bases align to TRBD2. This CDR3 comprises 15 residues. Trimming removed 5 bases from V and 5 bases from J; junction bases left unmatched: 12. Germline CDR1 is SQVTM and CDR2 is ANQGSEA. Filled out from reference TRBV29-1 and TRBJ2-5, the complete variable domain reads SAVISQKPSRDICQRGTSLTIQCQVDSQVTMMFWYRQQPGQSLTLIATANQGSEATYESGFVIDKFPISRPNLTFSTLTVSNMSPEDSSIYLCSVSERGVPQETQYFGPGTRLLVL.